What follows describes a single TCR beta chain. In this sample, this clonotype turned up once. Its antigen has not been determined. Base qualities are not provided; no much larger clone lies one nucleotide away. One read alone makes for weak evidence. Trimming takes 5 bases from V and 4 bases from J, and the germline ends sit 20 bases apart. CDR1 and CDR2 (DFQATT, SNEGSKA) derive from the germline V gene (reference sequence). There are 15 amino acids in the CDR3, from cysteine to phenylalanine inclusive. The CDR3 DNA has 45 bases and is translated from base 1. Library preparation was by 5' RACE. Sequenced using an Illumina HiSeq 2500. A second PCR of about 6 to 11 cycles was performed with a sample-barcoded 5' primer and a J-beta primer mix. Each TCR beta cDNA molecule received a unique molecular identifier from a template-switch 5' adaptor carrying 12 random nucleotides. Each sample yielded at least 3 million CDR3-containing paired-end reads. First-strand cDNA synthesis was performed from all RNA using the Mint cDNA synthesis kit, with priming by a TRBC-specific oligonucleotide. Following uracil-DNA glycosylase treatment, all cDNA underwent a first 18-cycle PCR with the universal primers M1SS and BC2_uni_R. Per the source publication's procedure: Normalization of each sample was performed by random selection of 1 million high-quality reads, each carrying a distinct molecular identifier. Reads with shared molecular identifiers were discarded instead of being binned into consensus sequences. MiTCR, set to a Q25 quality threshold and the strictest error-elimination algorithm, was used for CDR3 identification, clonotype clustering and error correction. A nonparametric unseen species model using Euler transformation provided a lower-bound estimate of total TCR beta diversity. The public sequencing data were trimmed at Q25 with fastp and processed into clonotypes with MiXCR by TCRdb, which kept only in-frame beta chains. One record per CDR3 amino acid sequence lists the most common genes and DNA. The V and J calls and clone size are TCRdb's, not the authors'. In all, the sample holds roughly 640,000 distinct CDR3 sequences, and about 30% of those were seen once. Roughly 14% of the sample is taken by the ten largest.

Systemically healthy Caucasian individuals from Russia, 35 to 50 in total and aged about 6 to 100 years, were included as donors. Each donor gave ten milliliters of peripheral blood, drawn into EDTA-treated Vacutainer tubes. Ficoll-Paque density-gradient centrifugation was used to isolate PBMCs, with at least 6.5 million per sample. Total RNA was extracted from PBMCs with Trizol reagent, with at least 5 micrograms obtained per sample. For every donor, flow cytometry on a PBMC aliquot measured the percentage of naive CD45RAhigh/CD27high T cells. This entry belongs to a study of blood T cells in healthy people across ages (dated by TCRdb to between 2015 and 2016). At the level of the whole study: In model experiments, roughly one uniquely barcoded TCR beta cDNA molecule per two T cells was captured by template switching. To track age-related changes in TCR beta repertoire diversity, the study relied on deep sequencing normalized with unique cDNA molecular identifiers. The donors were split into four age groups: young (average about 15 years), middle-aged (39), aged (around 67) and long-lived (over 80). Donors of different ages were randomly distributed across sequencing lanes to avoid experimental bias. For two donors (one aged 18 to 29 and one aged 80 or older), the study analyzed two additional independent replicas of 1 million unique cDNA reads from the same blood draw.

Beyond this particular receptor, the publication reports: The percentage of naive T cells measured by flow cytometry correlated strongly with observed TCR beta diversity. Because profiling used bulk unsorted PBMCs, naive and antigen-experienced compartments could not be compared conclusively. As age increased, observed TCR beta diversity per million T cells dropped in a roughly linear way, and a significant reduction was already evident by age 40. The long-lived group showed more naive CD4+ T cells, fewer expanded clones and increased TCR diversity than the aged group, suggesting age selection. Because donor CMV infection status was unknown, age-related changes in expanded clonotypes were potentially confounded. Total diversity estimates from one million sequenced T cells were considered lower bounds and underestimates.

The sequencing sample was made of blood. The rearrangement joined TRBV20-1 to TRBJ1-1; 5 matching bases give a weak D call of TRBD1. The TCR comes from a woman aged 80 or over in good health. The nucleotides are TGCAGTGCTGTAAGGGGCCAGGTCCAGAGCACTGAAGCTTTCTTT. Translation gives CSAVRGQVQSTEAFF.